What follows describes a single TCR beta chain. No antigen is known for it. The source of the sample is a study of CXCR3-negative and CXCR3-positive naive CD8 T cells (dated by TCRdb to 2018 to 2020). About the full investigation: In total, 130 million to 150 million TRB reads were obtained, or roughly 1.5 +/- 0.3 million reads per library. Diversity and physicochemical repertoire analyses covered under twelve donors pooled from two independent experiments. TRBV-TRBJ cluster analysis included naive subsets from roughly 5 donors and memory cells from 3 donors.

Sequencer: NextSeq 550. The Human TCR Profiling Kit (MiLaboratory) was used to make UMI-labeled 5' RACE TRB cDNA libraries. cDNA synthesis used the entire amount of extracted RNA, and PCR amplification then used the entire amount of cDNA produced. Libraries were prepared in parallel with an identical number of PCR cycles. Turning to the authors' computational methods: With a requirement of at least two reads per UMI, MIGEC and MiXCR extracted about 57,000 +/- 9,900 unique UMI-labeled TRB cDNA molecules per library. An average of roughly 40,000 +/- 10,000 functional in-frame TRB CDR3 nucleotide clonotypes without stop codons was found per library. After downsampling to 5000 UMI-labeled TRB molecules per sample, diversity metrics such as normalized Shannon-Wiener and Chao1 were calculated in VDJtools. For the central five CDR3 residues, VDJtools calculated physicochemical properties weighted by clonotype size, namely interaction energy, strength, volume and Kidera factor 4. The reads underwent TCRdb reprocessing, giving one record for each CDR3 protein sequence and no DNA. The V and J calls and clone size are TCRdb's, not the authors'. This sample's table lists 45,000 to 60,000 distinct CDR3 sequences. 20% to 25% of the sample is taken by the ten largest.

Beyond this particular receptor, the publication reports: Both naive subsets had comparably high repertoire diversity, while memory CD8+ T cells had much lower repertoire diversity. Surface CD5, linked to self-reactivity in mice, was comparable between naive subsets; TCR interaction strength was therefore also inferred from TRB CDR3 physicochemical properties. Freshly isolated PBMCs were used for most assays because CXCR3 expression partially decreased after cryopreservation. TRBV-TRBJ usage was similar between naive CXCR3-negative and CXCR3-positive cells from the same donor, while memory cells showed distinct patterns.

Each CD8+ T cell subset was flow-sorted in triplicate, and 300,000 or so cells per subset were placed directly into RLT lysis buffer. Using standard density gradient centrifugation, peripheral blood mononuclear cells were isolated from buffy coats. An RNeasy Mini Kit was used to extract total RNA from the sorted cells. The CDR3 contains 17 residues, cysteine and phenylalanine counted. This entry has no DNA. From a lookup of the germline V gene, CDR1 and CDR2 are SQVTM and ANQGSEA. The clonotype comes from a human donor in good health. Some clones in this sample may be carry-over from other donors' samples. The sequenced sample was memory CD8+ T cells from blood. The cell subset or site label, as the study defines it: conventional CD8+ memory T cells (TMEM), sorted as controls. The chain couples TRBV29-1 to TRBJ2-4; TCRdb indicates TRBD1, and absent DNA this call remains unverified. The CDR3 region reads CSVEGGRSFLAKNIQYF.